The rows below give T cell receptor beta chains drawn from one sample of a study of metastatic and nonmetastatic thyroid tumors. TCRdb re-called the PCR reads via MiXCR. This table has approximately 14,000 clones, 25% to 35% appearing once. The sample consisted of blood. These receptors were obtained from a female donor with papillary thyroid cancer or a benign thyroid nodule (not recorded which). Some clones in this sample may be carry-over from other donors' samples. CDR3s include the opening cysteine and the closing phenylalanine or tryptophan. Each record gives: clone size, J gene, V gene, D gene, CDR3 DNA, CDR3 protein. A D gene is named only where the DNA matches it firmly. Clone size is stated in some rows and not others, as once, few, many or a class when expanded.

size: medium-sized; J: TRBJ2-7; V: TRBV6-1; D: NA; DNA: TGTGCCAGCAGTGGCCAGATTTACGAGCAGTACTTC; CDR3: CASSGQIYEQYF
size: many; J: TRBJ2-5; V: TRBV4-2; D: TRBD2; DNA: TGTGCCAGCAGCCAAGTTGGGGGACTAGCGGGAGAGACCCAGTACTTC; CDR3: CASSQVGGLAGETQYF
size: few; J: TRBJ2-5; V: TRBV6-5; D: NA; DNA: TGTGCCAGCAGGCGAGGGGAGACCCAGTACTTC; CDR3: CASRRGETQYF
size: once; J: TRBJ1-5; V: TRBV5-1; D: NA; DNA: TGCGCCAGCAGCCCTGGGGGCGGGGGTTTCAATCAGCCCCAGCATTTT; CDR3: CASSPGGGGFNQPQHF
size: NA; J: TRBJ2-1; V: TRBV28; D: NA; DNA: TGTGCCAGCAGTCGACTTGGCGGAGGGATCGATGAGCAGTTCTTC; CDR3: CASSRLGGGIDEQFF
size: medium-sized; J: TRBJ2-3; V: TRBV12-3/TRBV12-4; D: TRBD2; DNA: TGTGCCAGCAGTTGGGAGGGTTGGGCAGATACGCAGTATTTT; CDR3: CASSWEGWADTQYF
size: medium-sized; J: TRBJ2-1; V: TRBV11-3; D: NA; DNA: TGTGCCAGCAGCTCCCGGGACGCGCAGTTCTTC; CDR3: CASSSRDAQFF
size: many; J: TRBJ2-7; V: TRBV20-1; D: TRBD1; DNA: TGCAGTGCTACTTACCCGGGACAGGCTGGGGCGACCTACGAGCAGTACTTC; CDR3: CSATYPGQAGATYEQYF
size: few; J: TRBJ1-2; V: TRBV28; D: TRBD1; DNA: TGTGCCAGCAGTGGGGACAGGGGGTATGGCTACACCTTC; CDR3: CASSGDRGYGYTF
size: medium-sized; J: TRBJ2-7; V: TRBV20-1; D: TRBD2; DNA: TGCAGTGCTAGAGATTGGAATAGCGGGAGGGCCGGGGACGAGCAGTACTTC; CDR3: CSARDWNSGRAGDEQYF
size: many; J: TRBJ1-2; V: TRBV5-6; D: NA; DNA: TGTGCCAGCAGCCGCTCGGGACTTTGGTATGGCTACACCTTC; CDR3: CASSRSGLWYGYTF
size: medium-sized; J: TRBJ1-3; V: TRBV5-1; D: NA; DNA: TGCGCCAGCAGCCCCCTCGGGGCTCAAGGAAACACCATATATTTT; CDR3: CASSPLGAQGNTIYF
size: medium-sized; J: TRBJ1-5; V: TRBV30; D: NA; DNA: TGTGCCTGGAGTGTACTGGGGAGGGGGCAGCCCCAGCATTTT; CDR3: CAWSVLGRGQPQHF